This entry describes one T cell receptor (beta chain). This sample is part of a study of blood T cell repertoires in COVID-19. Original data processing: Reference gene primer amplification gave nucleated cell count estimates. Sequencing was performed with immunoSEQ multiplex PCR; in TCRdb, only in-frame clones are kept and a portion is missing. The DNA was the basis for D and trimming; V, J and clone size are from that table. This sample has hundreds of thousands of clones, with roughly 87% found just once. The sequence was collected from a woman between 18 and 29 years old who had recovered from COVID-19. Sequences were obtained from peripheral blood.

The CDR3 DNA follows: TGCGCCAGCAGCCACCACCGGTCGGGACTGGCGAACACCGGGGAGCTGTTTTTT. Amino acid sequence: CASSHHRSGLANTGELFF. The rearrangement joins TRBV4-1 to TRBJ2-2, with a possible D match to TRBD2 (6 bases). The V gene lost 3 bases and the J gene lost 0 bases, with 17 bases spanning the gap. The length of the CDR3 is 18 residues. CDR1 MGHRA and CDR2 YSYEKL come from the germline V gene.